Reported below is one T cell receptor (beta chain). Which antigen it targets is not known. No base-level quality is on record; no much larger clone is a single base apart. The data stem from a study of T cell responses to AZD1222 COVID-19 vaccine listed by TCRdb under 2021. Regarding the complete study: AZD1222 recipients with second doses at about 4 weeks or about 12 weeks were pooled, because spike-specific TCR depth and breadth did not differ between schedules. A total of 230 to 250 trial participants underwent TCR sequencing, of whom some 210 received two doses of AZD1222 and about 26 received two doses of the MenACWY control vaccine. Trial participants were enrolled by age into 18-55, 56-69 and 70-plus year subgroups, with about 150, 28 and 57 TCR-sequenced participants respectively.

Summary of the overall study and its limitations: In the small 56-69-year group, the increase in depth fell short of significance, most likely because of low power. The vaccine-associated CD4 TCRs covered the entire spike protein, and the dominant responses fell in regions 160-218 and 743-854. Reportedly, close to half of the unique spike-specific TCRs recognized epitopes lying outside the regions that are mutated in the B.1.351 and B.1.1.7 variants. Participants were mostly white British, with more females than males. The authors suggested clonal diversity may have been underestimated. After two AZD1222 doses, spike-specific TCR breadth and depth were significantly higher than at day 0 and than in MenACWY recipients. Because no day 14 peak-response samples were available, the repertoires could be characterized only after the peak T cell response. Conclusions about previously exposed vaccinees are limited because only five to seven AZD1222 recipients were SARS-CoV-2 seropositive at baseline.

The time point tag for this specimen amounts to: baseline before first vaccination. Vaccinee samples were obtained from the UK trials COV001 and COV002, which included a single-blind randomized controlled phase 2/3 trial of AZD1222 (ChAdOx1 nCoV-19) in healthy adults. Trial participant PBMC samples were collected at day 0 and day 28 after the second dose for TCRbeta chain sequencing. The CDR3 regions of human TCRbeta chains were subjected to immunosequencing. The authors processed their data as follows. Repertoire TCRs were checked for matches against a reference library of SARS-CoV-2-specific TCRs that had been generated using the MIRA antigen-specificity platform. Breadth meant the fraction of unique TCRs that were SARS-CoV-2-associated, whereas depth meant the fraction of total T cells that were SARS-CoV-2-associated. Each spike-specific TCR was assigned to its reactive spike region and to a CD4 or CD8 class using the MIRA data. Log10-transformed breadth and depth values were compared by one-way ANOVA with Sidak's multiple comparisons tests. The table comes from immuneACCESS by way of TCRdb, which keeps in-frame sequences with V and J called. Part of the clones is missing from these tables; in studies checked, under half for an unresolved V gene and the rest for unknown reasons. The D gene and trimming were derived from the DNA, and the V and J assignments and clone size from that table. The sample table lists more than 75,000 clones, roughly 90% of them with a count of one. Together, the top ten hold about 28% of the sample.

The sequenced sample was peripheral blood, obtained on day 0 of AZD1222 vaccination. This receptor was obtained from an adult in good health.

The CDR3 amino acid sequence is: CASSQGASTGELFF. The DNA sequence is TGCGCCAGCAGCCAGGGGGCGAGCACCGGGGAGCTGTTTTTT. The chain joins TRBV4-3 to TRBJ2-2, with a weak D call of TRBD1 (6 bases match). V and J lose 3 bases and 4 bases, and a span of 9 bases separates them. Reading the germline V gene gives CDR1 LGHNA and CDR2 YSLEER. Taken from cysteine to phenylalanine, the CDR3 has 14 residues. Just the 42-base CDR3 DNA is kept, in frame starting at base 1.